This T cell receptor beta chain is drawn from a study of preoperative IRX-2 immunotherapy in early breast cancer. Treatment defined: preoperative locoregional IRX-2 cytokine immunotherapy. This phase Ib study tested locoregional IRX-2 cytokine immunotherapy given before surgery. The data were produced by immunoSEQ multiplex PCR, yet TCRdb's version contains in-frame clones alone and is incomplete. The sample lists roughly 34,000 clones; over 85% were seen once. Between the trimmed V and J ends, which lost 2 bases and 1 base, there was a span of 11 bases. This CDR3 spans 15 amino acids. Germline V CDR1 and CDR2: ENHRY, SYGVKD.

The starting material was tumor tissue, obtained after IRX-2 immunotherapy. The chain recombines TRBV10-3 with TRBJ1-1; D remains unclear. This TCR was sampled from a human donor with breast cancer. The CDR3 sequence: CAISERGMGNTEAFF. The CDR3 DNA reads TGTGCCATCAGTGAGAGAGGGATGGGGAACACTGAAGCTTTCTTT.